The sequence of this T cell receptor (beta chain) was determined in a study of cytomegalovirus exposure and HLA in healthy donors. PCR was performed using 60 Vbeta and 13 Jbeta primers. Generated by immunoSEQ multiplex PCR, the TCRdb table keeps only in-frame clones and is missing some. The data show approximately 200,000 clones, approximately 79% seen once. This clonotype originated in a girl aged 5-17 years in good health and CMV-seropositive. Sequencing was carried out using PBMCs.

The CDR3 protein is CASSPPGTGSNTGELFF. CDR3 DNA sequence: TGTGCCAGCAGCCCGCCCGGGACAGGGTCGAACACCGGGGAGCTGTTTTTT. V gene TRBV11-3 combines with J gene TRBJ2-2; 9 bases agree with TRBD1. Per the germline V gene, CDR1 is SGHNT and CDR2 is YENEEA. The length of the CDR3 is 17 residues. The trim removed 5 bases at V and 0 bases at J, leaving 7 bases unmatched.